A single sample gave rise to the 4 T cell receptor beta chains below, sequenced in a study of blood T cells in healthy people across ages. The second PCR ran about 6 to 11 cycles with a sample-barcoded 5' primer and J-beta primers. From the 5' RACE reads, TCRdb called clonotypes with MiXCR, one entry per CDR3 protein. The table lists some 890,000 distinct CDR3 sequences, approximately 32% of them singletons. The sample was also reused in another study, on T cells of mothers and their children.

Input material: blood. These receptors were taken from a woman aged 40 to 49 in good health.

This clonotype was counted between two and nine times. The chain couples TRBV5-1 to TRBJ2-5; tentative D call: TRBD1 (5 bases). The end of the DNA aligns better with TRBJ2-7, so the J call may be wrong. CDR1 and CDR2 from the germline V gene are SGHRS and YFSETQ. The CDR3 runs to 14 residues. Written as DNA, the CDR3 is TGCGCCAGCAGCTTGTCAGGGTACCTTCACGAGCAGTACTTC. Translating gives CASSLSGYLHEQYF.

This clonotype showed up many times. The rearrangement joins TRBV9 to TRBJ2-6; no clear D. Germline V gene sequence: CDR1 SGDLS, CDR2 YYNGEE. V was pared by 5 bases and J by 0 bases, with 6 bases between. The length of the CDR3 is 14 residues. The CDR3, as DNA: TGTGCCAGCAGAGGGTTCTCTGGGGCCAACGTCCTGACTTTC. Its translation is CASRGFSGANVLTF.

This rearrangement joins TRBV5-5 to TRBJ1-1, with 9 bases identical to TRBD1. In germline, CDR1 is SGHKS, CDR2 YYEKEE (reference sequence). This CDR3 is 17 amino acids long. V shed 4 bases and J 1 base; nucleotides not matched to a gene: 11. CDR3 nucleotides: TGTGCCAGCAGCACCAGGACAGGGGTTATGGGGAACACTGAAGCTTTCTTT. Protein: CASSTRTGVMGNTEAFF.

Ten or more counts support this clonotype. The chain uses TRBV29-1 and TRBJ2-6, with 8 bases matching TRBD1. Trimming at V came to 6 bases and at J to 2 bases, leaving 9 bases not matched to a gene. The germline V gene encodes CDR1 SQVTM and CDR2 ANQGSEA. There are 16 residues in the CDR3. The CDR3 DNA reads TGCAGCGTCCTCGGACAGGGAAAGGCTGGGGCCAACGTCCTGACTTTC. It specifies CSVLGQGKAGANVLTF. Full variable domain (remainder filled in from reference TRBV29-1 and TRBJ2-6): SAVISQKPSRDICQRGTSLTIQCQVDSQVTMMFWYRQQPGQSLTLIATANQGSEATYESGFVIDKFPISRPNLTFSTLTVSNMSPEDSSIYLCSVLGQGKAGANVLTFGAGSRLTVL.